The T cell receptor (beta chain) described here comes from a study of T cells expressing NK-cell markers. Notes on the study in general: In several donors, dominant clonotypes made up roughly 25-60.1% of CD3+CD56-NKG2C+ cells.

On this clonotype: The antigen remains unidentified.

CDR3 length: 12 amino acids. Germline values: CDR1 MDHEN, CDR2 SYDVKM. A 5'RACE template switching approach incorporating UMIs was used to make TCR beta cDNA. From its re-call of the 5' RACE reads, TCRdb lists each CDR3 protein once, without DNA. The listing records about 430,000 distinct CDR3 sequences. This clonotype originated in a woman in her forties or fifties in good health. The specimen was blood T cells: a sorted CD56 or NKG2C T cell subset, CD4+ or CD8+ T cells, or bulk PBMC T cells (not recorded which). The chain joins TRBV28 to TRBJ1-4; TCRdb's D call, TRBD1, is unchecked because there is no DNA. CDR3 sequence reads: CAIQGTNEKLFF.